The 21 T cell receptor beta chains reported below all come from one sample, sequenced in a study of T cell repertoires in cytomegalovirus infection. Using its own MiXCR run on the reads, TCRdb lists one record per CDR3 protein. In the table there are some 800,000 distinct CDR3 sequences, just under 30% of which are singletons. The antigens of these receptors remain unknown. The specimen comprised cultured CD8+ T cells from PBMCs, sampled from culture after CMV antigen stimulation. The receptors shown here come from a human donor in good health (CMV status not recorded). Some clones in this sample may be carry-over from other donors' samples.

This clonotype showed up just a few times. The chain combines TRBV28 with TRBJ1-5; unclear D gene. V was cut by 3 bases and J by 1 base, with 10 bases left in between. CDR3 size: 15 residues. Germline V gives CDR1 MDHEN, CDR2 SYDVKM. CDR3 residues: CASSFVRPSNQPQHF. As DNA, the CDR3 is TGTGCCAGCAGTTTCGTACGGCCGAGCAATCAGCCCCAGCATTTT.

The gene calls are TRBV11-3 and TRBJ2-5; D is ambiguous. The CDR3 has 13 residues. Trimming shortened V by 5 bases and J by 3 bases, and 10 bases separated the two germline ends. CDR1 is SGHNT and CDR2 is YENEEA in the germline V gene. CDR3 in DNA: TGTGCCAGCAGCCTACCGAACGAAGAGACCCAGTACTTC. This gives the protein CASSLPNEETQYF.

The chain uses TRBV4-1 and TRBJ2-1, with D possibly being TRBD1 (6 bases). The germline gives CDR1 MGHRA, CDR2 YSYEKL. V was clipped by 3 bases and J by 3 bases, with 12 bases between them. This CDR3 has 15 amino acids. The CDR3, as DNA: TGCGCCAGCAGCCAGGACAGTTCGATCTACAATGAGCAGTTCTTC. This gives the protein CASSQDSSIYNEQFF.

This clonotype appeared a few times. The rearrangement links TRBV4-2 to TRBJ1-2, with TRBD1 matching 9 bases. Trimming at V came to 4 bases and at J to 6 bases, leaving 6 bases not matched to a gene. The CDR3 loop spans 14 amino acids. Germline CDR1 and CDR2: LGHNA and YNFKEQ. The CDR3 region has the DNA TGTGCCAGCAGCCCCCGGACAGGGGTGGATGGCTACACCTTC. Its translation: CASSPRTGVDGYTF.

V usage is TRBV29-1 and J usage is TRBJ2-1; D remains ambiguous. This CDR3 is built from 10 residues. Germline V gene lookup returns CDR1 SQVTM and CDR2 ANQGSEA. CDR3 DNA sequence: TGCTCAGGAGCCTACAATGAGCAGTTCTTC. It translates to CSGAYNEQFF.

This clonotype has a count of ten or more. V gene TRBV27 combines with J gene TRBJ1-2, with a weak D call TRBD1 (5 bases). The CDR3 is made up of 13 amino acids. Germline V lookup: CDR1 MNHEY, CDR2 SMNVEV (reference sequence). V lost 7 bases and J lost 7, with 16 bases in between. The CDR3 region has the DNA TGTGCCAGCAAAACCCTAGGGGCAGGTGGCTACACCTTC. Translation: CASKTLGAGGYTF.

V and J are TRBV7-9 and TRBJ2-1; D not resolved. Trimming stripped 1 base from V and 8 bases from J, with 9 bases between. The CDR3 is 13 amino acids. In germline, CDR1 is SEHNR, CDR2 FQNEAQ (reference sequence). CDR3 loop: CASSLGLWDEQFF. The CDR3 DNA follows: TGTGCCAGCAGCTTAGGCCTCTGGGATGAGCAGTTCTTC.

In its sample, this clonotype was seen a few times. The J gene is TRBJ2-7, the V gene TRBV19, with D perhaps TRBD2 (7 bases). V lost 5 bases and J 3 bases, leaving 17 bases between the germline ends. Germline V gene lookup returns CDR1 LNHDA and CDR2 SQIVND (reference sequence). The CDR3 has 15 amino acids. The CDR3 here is CASSPLEGGGYEQYF. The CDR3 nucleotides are TGTGCCAGTAGTCCCTTGGAGGGGGGGGGCTACGAGCAGTACTTC.

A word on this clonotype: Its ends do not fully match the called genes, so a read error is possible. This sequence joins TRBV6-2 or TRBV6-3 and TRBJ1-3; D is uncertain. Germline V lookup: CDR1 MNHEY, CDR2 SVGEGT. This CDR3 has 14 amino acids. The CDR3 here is CASGYGGAGNTIYF. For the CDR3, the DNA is TGTGCCAGCGGTTACGGCGGAGCTGGAAACACCATATATTTT.

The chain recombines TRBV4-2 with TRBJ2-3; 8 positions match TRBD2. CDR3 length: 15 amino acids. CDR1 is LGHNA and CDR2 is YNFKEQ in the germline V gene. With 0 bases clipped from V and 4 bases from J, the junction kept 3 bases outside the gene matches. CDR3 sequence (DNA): TGTGCCAGCAGCCAAGATACGGGGGGGCCAGATACGCAGTATTTT. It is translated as CASSQDTGGPDTQYF.

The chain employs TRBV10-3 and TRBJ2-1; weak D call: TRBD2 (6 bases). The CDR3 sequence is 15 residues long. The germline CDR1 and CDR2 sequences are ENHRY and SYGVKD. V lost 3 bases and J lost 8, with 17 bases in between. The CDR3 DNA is TGTGCCATCAGTGACCTGGCCGGAGGGGCGGATGAGCAGTTCTTC. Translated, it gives CAISDLAGGADEQFF.

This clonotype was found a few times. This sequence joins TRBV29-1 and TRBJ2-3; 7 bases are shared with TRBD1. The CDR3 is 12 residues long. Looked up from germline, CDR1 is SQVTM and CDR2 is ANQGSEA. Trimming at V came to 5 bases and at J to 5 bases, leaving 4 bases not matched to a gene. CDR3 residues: CSVRQGGDTQYF. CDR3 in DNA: TGCAGCGTTAGACAGGGCGGAGATACGCAGTATTTT.

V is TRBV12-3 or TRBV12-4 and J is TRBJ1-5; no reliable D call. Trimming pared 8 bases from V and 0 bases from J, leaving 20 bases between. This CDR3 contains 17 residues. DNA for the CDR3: TGTGCCAGCGGCTACCAGGTTACACGAACTAGCAATCAGCCCCAGCATTTT. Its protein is CASGYQVTRTSNQPQHF.

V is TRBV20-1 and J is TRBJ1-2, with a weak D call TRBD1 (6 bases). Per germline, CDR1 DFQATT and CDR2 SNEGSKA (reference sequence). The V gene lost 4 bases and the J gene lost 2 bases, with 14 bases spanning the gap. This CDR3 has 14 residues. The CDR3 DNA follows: TGCAGTGCTACTCGGGACACCCTAAACTATGGCTACACCTTC. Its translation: CSATRDTLNYGYTF.

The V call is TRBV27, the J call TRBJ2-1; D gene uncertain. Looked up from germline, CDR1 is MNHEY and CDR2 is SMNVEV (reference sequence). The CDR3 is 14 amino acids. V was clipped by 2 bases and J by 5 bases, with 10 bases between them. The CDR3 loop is CASSLLQRHNEQFF. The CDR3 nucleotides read TGTGCCAGCAGTTTACTACAAAGGCACAATGAGCAGTTCTTC.

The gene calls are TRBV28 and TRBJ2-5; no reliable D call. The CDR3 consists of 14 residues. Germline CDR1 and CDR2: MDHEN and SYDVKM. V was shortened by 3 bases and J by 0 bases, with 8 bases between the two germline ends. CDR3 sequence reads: CASSLLQDQETQYF. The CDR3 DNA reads TGTGCCAGCAGTTTGCTCCAGGACCAAGAGACCCAGTACTTC.

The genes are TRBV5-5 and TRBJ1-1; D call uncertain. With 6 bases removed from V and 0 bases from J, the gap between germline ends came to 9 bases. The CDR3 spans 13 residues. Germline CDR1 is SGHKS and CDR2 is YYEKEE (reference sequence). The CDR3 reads CASTNHMNTEAFF. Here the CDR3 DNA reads TGTGCCAGCACGAACCACATGAACACTGAAGCTTTCTTT.

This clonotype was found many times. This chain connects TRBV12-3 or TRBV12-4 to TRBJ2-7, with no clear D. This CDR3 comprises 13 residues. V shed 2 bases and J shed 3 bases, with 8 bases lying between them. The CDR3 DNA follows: TGTGCCAGCAGTTTACATCTTCTCTACGAGCAGTACGTC. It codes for CASSLHLLYEQYV.

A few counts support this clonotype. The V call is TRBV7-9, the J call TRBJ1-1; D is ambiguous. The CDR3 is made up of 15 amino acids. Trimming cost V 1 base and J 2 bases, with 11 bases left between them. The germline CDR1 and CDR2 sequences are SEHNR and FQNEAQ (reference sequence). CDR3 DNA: TGTGCCAGCAGCTTAGTGATAGGGCAAAACACTGAAGCTTTCTTT. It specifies CASSLVIGQNTEAFF.

The CDR3 reads CASSHGTGQRQDPEAFF. The CDR3 bases are TGTGCCAGCAGCCATGGGACAGGACAACGTCAGGACCCTGAAGCTTTCTTT. The rearrangement uses TRBV7-9 and TRBJ1-1, with 8 bases identical to TRBD1. The germline CDR1 and CDR2 sequences are SEHNR and FQNEAQ (reference sequence). The CDR3 totals 17 residues. V lost 5 bases to trimming and J lost 6 bases; unmatched junction nucleotides: 17.

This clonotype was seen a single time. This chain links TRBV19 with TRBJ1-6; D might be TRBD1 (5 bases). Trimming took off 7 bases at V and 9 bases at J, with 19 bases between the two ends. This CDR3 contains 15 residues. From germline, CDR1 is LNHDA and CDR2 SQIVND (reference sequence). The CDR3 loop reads CASTLGGDRRSPLHF. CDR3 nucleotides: TGTGCCAGTACCCTTGGTGGGGACCGACGTTCACCCCTCCACTTT.